The sequence of this T cell receptor beta chain was determined in a study of T cells expressing NK-cell markers. Notes on the study in general: The share of CD8+ T cells held by dominant NKG2C+ clonotypes was about 1.0-8% in about six donors.

Notes on this clonotype: Its antigen is as yet unknown.

5'RACE template switching built TCR beta cDNA with unique molecular identifiers. Each CDR3 protein gets one entry in TCRdb, which reprocessed the 5' RACE reads and gives no DNA. The sample has 400,000 to 500,000 distinct CDR3 sequences, and its top ten clones hold roughly 7.2%. The CDR3 covers 13 residues. In germline, CDR1 is LGHDT, CDR2 YNNKEL (reference sequence). The source of this sequence is a woman aged 18 to 75 in good health. The sequenced sample was blood T cells: a sorted CD56 or NKG2C T cell subset, CD4+ or CD8+ T cells, or bulk PBMC T cells (not recorded which). The chain carries TRBV3-1 and TRBJ1-2; TCRdb's assignment of TRBD1 cannot be checked, as there is no DNA. CDR3: CASSPFTGGDYTF.